A selection of T cell receptor beta chains follows, all from one sample in a study of shared clonotypes between healthy human individuals. Method: immunoSEQ multiplex PCR; TCRdb's copy keeps in-frame clones and lacks some. This table holds about 560,000 clones, around 76% found once. The sequenced sample consisted of PBMCs. These receptors were collected from a woman aged 35 to 49 in good health. Some clones in this sample may be carry-over from other donors' samples. Both conserved end residues are part of each CDR3. Fields, in order: clone size, J gene, D gene, V gene, CDR3 DNA, CDR3 protein. A D gene is named only where the DNA matches it firmly. For some rows the clone size is stated as once, few or many, or as a class when expanded; others skip it.

- TRBJ2-5 TRBD2 TRBV2 TGTGCCAGCAGGTGGGCTAGCGGGGCAGAGACCCAGTACTTC CASRWASGAETQYF
- TRBJ1-2 - TRBV9 TGTGCCAGCAGCGTAGACAACAGGGCGGACTATGGCTACACCTTC CASSVDNRADYGYTF
many TRBJ2-3 - TRBV19 TGTGCCAGTAGTACATATTTCGGAGATACGCAGTATTTT CASSTYFGDTQYF
- TRBJ1-2 - TRBV4-1 TGCGCCAGCAGCCAAGCCATGGCGGACGGAGAGGAGGTTGGCTACACCTTC CASSQAMADGEEVGYTF
- TRBJ2-5 TRBD2 TRBV5-1 TGCGCCAGCAGCTTGCCGGGACTAGCGGGACGAGAGACCCAGTACTTC CASSLPGLAGRETQYF
- TRBJ2-1 TRBD2 TRBV11-3 TGTGCCAGCAGCGCTAGCGGAGGAGGGAATGAGCAGTTCTTC CASSASGGGNEQFF
once TRBJ2-7 - TRBV7-2 TGTGCCAGCAGCTTAGTCGCCTCCGAGCAGTACTTC CASSLVASEQYF
few TRBJ1-5 - TRBV19 TGTGCCAGTAACACCGACATGACTAGCAATCAGCCCCAGCATTTT CASNTDMTSNQPQHF
few TRBJ1-5 - TRBV27 TGTGCCAGCAGTCCGATCCCCCGGACCGGGCAGCCCCAGCATTTT CASSPIPRTGQPQHF
- TRBJ2-7 - TRBV7-9 TGTGCCAGCAGTCAAAGTCTGACTGGAGCACGGGACGAGCAGTACTTC CASSQSLTGARDEQYF
- TRBJ2-5 - TRBV25-1 TGTGCCAGCGCACGGGGCGGGAAAGAGACCCAGTACTTC CASARGGKETQYF
many TRBJ1-6 - TRBV30 TGTGCCTGGAGTGTACATGGGGGGGATTCACCCCTCCACTTT CAWSVHGGDSPLHF
- TRBJ2-7 - TRBV4-1 TGCGCCAGCAGCCAAGAGATCTCGACAGTCCCCTATGAGCAGTACTTC CASSQEISTVPYEQYF
many TRBJ2-2 - TRBV30 TGTGCCTGGAGTGCACTTAGTAACACCGGGGAGCTGTTTTTT CAWSALSNTGELFF
- TRBJ2-7 - TRBV5-6 TGTGCCAGCAGTCCCGGGACTGGTCCCTACGAGCAGTACTTC CASSPGTGPYEQYF
- TRBJ1-1 - TRBV29-1 TGCAGCGCACAGGACGGAAACACTGAAGCTTTCTTT CSAQDGNTEAFF
- TRBJ2-2 TRBD2 TRBV11-2 TGTGCCAGCAGCTTAGAAGCGGGAGCGGCCGGGGAGCTGTTTTTT CASSLEAGAAGELFF
- TRBJ1-3 - TRBV5-4 TGTGCCAGCAGCTTAGCTGGAAACACCATATATTTT CASSLAGNTIYF
many TRBJ2-7 TRBD2 TRBV28 TGTGCCAGCAGTCCGGTCGGGAGGGCCGGCTCCTACGAGCAGTACTTC CASSPVGRAGSYEQYF
- TRBJ2-1 TRBD2 TRBV5-1 TGCGCCAGCAGGGGTCGACTAGCGGGAGGGAGTGAGCAGTTCTTC CASRGRLAGGSEQFF
- TRBJ2-7 - TRBV10-3 TGTGCCATCAGTGCCAGGAATTCCTACGAGCAGTACTTC CAISARNSYEQYF
- TRBJ2-1 TRBD1 TRBV6-5 TGTGCCAGCAGCCAAAGACAGGGAAGGGGCAATGAGCAGTTCTTC CASSQRQGRGNEQFF
- TRBJ2-7 TRBD2 TRBV29-1 TGCAGCGTTGCACTAGCGGGAGGACCCTACGAGCAGTACTTC CSVALAGGPYEQYF
- TRBJ1-4 TRBD1 TRBV5-4 TGTGCCAGCACCACGGACAGGGTGGACGAAAAACTGTTTTTT CASTTDRVDEKLFF
- TRBJ2-1 - TRBV9 TGTGCCAGCAGCTGGTCCCCTCAGCCTTTGTCCTACAATGAGCAGTTCTTC CASSWSPQPLSYNEQFF
once TRBJ2-5 TRBD1 TRBV5-3 TGTGCCAGAAGCCGACAGGGAAGTTCGGAGACCCAGTACTTC CARSRQGSSETQYF